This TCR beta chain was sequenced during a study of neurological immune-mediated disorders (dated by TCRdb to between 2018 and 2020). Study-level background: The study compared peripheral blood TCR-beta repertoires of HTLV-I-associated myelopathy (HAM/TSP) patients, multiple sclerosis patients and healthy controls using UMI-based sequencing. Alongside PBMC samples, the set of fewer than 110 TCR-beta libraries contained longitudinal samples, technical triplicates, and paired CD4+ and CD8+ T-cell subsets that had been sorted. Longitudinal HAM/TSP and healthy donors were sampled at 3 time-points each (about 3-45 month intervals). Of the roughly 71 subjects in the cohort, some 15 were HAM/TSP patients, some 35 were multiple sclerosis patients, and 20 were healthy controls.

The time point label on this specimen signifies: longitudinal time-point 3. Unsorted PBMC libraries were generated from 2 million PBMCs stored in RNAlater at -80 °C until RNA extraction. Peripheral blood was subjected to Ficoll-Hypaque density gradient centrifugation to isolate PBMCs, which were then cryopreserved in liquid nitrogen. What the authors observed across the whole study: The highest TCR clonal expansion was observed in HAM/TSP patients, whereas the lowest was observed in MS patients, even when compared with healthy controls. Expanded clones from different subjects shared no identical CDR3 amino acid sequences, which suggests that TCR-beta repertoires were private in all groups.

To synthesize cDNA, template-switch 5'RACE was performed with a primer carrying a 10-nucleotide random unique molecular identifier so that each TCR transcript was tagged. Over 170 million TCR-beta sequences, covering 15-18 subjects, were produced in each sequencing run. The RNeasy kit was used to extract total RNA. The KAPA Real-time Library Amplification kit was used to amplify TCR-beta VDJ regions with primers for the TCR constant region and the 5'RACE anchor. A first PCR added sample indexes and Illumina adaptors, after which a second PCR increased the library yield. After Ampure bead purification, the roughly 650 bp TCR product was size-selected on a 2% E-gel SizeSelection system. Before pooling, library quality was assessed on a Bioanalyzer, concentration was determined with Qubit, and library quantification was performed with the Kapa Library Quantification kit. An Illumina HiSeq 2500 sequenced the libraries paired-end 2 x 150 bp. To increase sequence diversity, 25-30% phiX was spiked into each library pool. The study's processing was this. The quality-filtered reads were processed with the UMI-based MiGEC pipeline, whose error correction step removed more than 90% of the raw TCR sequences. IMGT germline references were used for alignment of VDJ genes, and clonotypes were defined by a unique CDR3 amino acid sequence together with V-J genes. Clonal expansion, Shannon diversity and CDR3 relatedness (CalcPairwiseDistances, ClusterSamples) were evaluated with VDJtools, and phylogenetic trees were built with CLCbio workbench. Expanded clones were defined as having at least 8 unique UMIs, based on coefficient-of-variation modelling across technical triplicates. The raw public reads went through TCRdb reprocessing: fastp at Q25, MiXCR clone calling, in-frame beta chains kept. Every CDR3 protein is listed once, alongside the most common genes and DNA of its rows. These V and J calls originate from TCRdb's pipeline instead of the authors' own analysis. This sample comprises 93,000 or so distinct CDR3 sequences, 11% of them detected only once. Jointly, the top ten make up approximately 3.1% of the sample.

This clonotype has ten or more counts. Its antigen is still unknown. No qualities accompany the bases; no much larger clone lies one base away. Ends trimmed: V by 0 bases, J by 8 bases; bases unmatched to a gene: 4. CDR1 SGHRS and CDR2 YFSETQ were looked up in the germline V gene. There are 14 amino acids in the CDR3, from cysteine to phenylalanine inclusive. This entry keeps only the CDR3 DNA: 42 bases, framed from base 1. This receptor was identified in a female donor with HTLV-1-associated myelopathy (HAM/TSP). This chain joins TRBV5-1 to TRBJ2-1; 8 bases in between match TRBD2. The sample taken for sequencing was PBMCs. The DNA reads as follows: TGCGCCAGCAGCTTGGTGACTAGCGTATATGAGCAGTTCTTC. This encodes CASSLVTSVYEQFF. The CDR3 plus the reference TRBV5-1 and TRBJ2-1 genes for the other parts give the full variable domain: KAGVTQTPRYLIKTRGQQVTLSCSPISGHRSVSWYQQTPGQGLQFLFEYFSETQRNKGNFPGRFSGRQFSNSRSEMNVSTLELGDSALYLCASSLVTSVYEQFFGPGTRLTVL.